This TCR beta chain was profiled in a study of cytomegalovirus exposure and HLA in healthy donors. Study context: Within an early data release were approximately 85 million unique TCRs drawn from HLA-typed donors.

In the PCR, 60 Vbeta and 13 Jbeta primers were used. The table came from immunoSEQ multiplex PCR; TCRdb's copy has only in-frame clones and leaves some out. The table lists about 82,000 clones, about 80% of them singletons, with 3% to 3.5% in the top ten. Donors showed nominal health when sampled, although they likely had unrecorded immune exposures. This CDR3 region has 11 residues. Trimming took 2 bases from V and 13 from J, leaving 6 bases between them. CDR1 and CDR2 from the germline V gene are SGHTA and FQGNSA. The study's findings and limits: Earlier analysis looked at TCR beta V segments, and most were productive about 90% or about 30% of the time.

Of note for this clone: Antigen unknown.

Sequences were obtained from PBMCs. The receptor was derived from a man between 45 and 60 years old in good health and CMV-seronegative. The rearrangement links TRBV7-2 to TRBJ1-6; tentatively, D is TRBD1 (6 bases). The CDR3 coding sequence is TGTGCCAGCAGCTTAAGGGGGCCCCTCCACTTT. It yields the protein CASSLRGPLHF.